This T cell receptor (beta chain) was retrieved from a study of Graves' ophthalmopathy and Graves' hyperthyroidism. Amplification from RNA transcripts yielded the TCR beta CDR3 regions. HTBI primers served in a first-round RT-PCR, which a second-round multiplex PCR followed. MiXCR was run by TCRdb on the multiplex PCR reads, yielding one entry per CDR3 protein. The sample contains roughly 600,000 distinct CDR3 sequences, under 40% of which appear only once. The CDR3 consists of 13 residues. From germline, CDR1 is SGHTA and CDR2 FQGNSA. Between the trimmed V and J ends, which lost 3 bases and 11 bases, there was a span of 16 bases. Study-wide results and caveats: Ophthalmopathy was separated from stable hyperthyroidism by a 13-signature model with roughly 90% sensitivity and around 84% specificity.

This clonotype showed up just once. Its antigen is unidentified. The V gene is TRBV7-2, the J gene TRBJ1-2, with D hard to call. Sample: peripheral blood or thyroid tissue (not recorded which). The receptor comes from an adult man with Graves' hyperthyroidism. CDR3 amino acids: CASSFTGLRGYTF. As DNA, the CDR3 is TGTGCCAGCAGCTTTACGGGTCTTCGTGGGTACACCTTC.